These 25 T cell receptor beta chains originate from one sample sequenced in a study of breast tumors, draining lymph nodes, adjacent tissues. The lymph nodes were axillary draining lymph nodes from breast cancer patients. Via MiXCR, TCRdb re-called the multiplex PCR reads, giving one row per CDR3 protein. The profile shows roughly 260,000 distinct CDR3 sequences, around 31% of them singletons. The sequenced sample consisted of axillary lymph node tissue. The source of these receptors is a female donor with breast cancer. Some clones in this sample may be carry-over from other donors' samples.

The chain carries TRBV28 and TRBJ2-1; 8 nucleotides line up with TRBD1. V dropped 8 bases and J dropped 10; count of bases not matched to a gene: 13. The CDR3 runs 14 residues. Germline CDR1 reads MDHEN; CDR2 reads SYDVKM. The CDR3 region is CASGSSGGAKEQFF. The DNA of the CDR3 is TGTGCCAGCGGCTCCTCAGGGGGCGCCAAGGAGCAGTTCTTC.

In its sample, this clonotype was seen many times. The chain uses TRBV19 and TRBJ1-3; D is unclear. This CDR3 has 16 amino acids. The ends were cut back, 2 bases at V and 2 bases at J, with 13 bases in the middle. Germline V gene lookup returns CDR1 LNHDA and CDR2 SQIVND (reference sequence). In DNA form, the CDR3 reads TGTGCCAGTAGTATAATGCCAGCCGCCACTGGAAACACCATATATTTT. Protein sequence: CASSIMPAATGNTIYF.

This clonotype was observed many times. The rearrangement uses TRBV11-3 and TRBJ2-1, with 8 bases that match TRBD2. The V gene end was trimmed by 5 bases and the J gene end by 10 bases; junction bases not matched to a gene: 10. The V gene's germline CDR1 is SGHNT and CDR2 YENEEA. This CDR3 has 14 residues. The CDR3 DNA reads TGTGCCAGCAGCGTAGCAGAGCGGGGGAGGGAGCAGTTCTTC. It yields the protein CASSVAERGREQFF.

This clonotype appeared many times. This rearrangement joins TRBV11-2 to TRBJ2-7; 7 nucleotides match TRBD2. This CDR3 has 16 amino acids. The ends lost 3 bases at V and 0 bases at J; junction bases unmatched: 8. Per the germline V gene, CDR1 is SGHAT and CDR2 is FQNNGV. The CDR3: CASSFLWGEGSYEQYF. Here the CDR3 DNA reads TGTGCCAGCAGCTTCCTTTGGGGGGAGGGCTCCTACGAGCAGTACTTC.

Regarding this clonotype: This could be a read error, since a much larger clone is one nucleotide away. The V call is TRBV5-1, the J call TRBJ1-5; D unresolved. The CDR3 consists of 15 residues. The ends were cut back, 4 bases at V and 2 bases at J, with 13 bases in the middle. CDR1 and CDR2 (germline): SGHRS, YFSETQ. The DNA of the CDR3 is TGCGCCAGCAGCCTGGCGAGGGATGGCAATCAGCCCCAGCATTTT. Protein: CASSLARDGNQPQHF. Using reference TRBV5-1 and TRBJ1-5 for the parts outside the CDR3, the full variable domain is KAGVTQTPRYLIKTRGQQVTLSCSPISGHRSVSWYQQTPGQGLQFLFEYFSETQRNKGNFPGRFSGRQFSNSRSEMNVSTLELGDSALYLCASSLARDGNQPQHFGDGTRLSIL.

On this clonotype itself: This may stem from a read error, because a much larger clone lies one nucleotide away. V is TRBV20-1 and J is TRBJ2-1, with D hard to call. The CDR3 contains 11 residues. The germline CDR1 and CDR2 sequences are DFQATT and SNEGSKA (reference sequence). The CDR3 sequence: CSARNAYEQSF. CDR3 nucleotide sequence: TGCAGTGCCAGGAATGCGTATGAGCAGTCCTTC.

The table lists this clonotype with a count of one. V is TRBV29-1 and J is TRBJ2-2; D gene ambiguous. This CDR3 has 14 amino acids. The germline CDR1 and CDR2 sequences are SQVTM and ANQGSEA. V was trimmed by 8 bases and J by 3 bases, leaving 16 bases between them. The DNA of the CDR3 is TGCAGCAGTTTAACACGCCCCTACACCGGGGAGCTGTTTTTT. Amino acid sequence: CSSLTRPYTGELFF.

This clonotype was detected many times. V usage is TRBV20-1 and J usage is TRBJ1-2; tentative D call: TRBD1 (5 bases). The CDR3 has 14 amino acids. Germline CDR1 and CDR2: DFQATT and SNEGSKA (reference sequence). V was cut by 5 bases and J by 2 bases, with 15 bases left in between. In DNA form, the CDR3 reads TGCAGTGCTGCGCAGGGCCGGGGAAACTATGGCTACACCTTC. Translation: CSAAQGRGNYGYTF.

The genes are TRBV7-9 and TRBJ2-2; TRBD2 might be the D (6 bases). Looked up from germline, CDR1 is SEHNR and CDR2 is FQNEAQ (reference sequence). The CDR3 loop spans 16 amino acids. V lost 5 bases, J lost 6 bases, and 19 bases lay in between. The CDR3 here is CASSLKGLSRAGELFF. The CDR3 nucleotides read TGTGCCAGCAGCCTAAAGGGACTGAGTAGGGCCGGGGAGCTGTTTTTT.

This clonotype was detected ten times or more. The chain joins TRBV30 to TRBJ2-7, with D uncertain. The CDR3 is made up of 11 amino acids. Germline values: CDR1 GTSNPN, CDR2 SVGIG (reference sequence). Trimming removed 2 bases from V and 4 bases from J, with 6 bases in between. In nucleotides, the CDR3 is TGTGCCTGGAGTCTAAAGTACGAGCAGTACTTC. Encoded protein: CAWSLKYEQYF.

About this clonotype: A junction boundary mismatches the germline segment, possibly from a read error. The chain joins TRBV7-7 to TRBJ2-3, with TRBD2 identical over 14 bases. The length of the CDR3 is 17 residues. Per germline, CDR1 SSHAT and CDR2 FNYEAQ (reference sequence). This CDR3 is CASSFAGLAGVADTQYF. CDR3 nucleotides: TGTGCTAGCAGCTTTGCGGGACTAGCGGGAGTGGCAGATACGCAGTATTTT.

This clonotype was recorded many times. The CDR3 sequence is CASSFSFGTYEQYF. The DNA for the CDR3 is TGTGCCAGCAGCTTTAGTTTCGGTACCTACGAGCAGTACTTC. The V call is TRBV5-8, the J call TRBJ2-7; D is unclear. Trimming left V 2 bases short and J 2 bases short, with 11 bases between. Germline CDR1 SGHTS, CDR2 YDEGEE. This CDR3 is built from 14 residues.

The table lists this clonotype with many counts. J is TRBJ1-5 and V is TRBV12-5; no clear D. The V and J ends lost 1 base and 2 bases respectively, with 3 bases between them. The CDR3 totals 13 residues. Germline CDR1 reads LGHNT; CDR2 reads FRNRAP. The CDR3 loop is CASGLAGNQPQHF. DNA of the CDR3: TGTGCTAGTGGTTTGGCTGGCAATCAGCCCCAGCATTTT.

This clonotype was observed many times. The chain carries TRBV11-2 and TRBJ2-3; the D gene is possibly TRBD2 (6 bases). CDR3 length equals 13 residues. The V end was cut by 1 base, the J end by 11 bases, with 13 bases between. The germline V gene encodes CDR1 SGHAT and CDR2 FQNNGV. CDR3 in amino acids: CASSLAGATRQYF. CDR3 coding DNA: TGTGCCAGCAGCTTAGCAGGTGCGACTAGGCAGTATTTT.

This clonotype was seen many times. The junction departs from germline at one end; a sequencing error may be responsible. The rearrangement links TRBV20-1 to TRBJ1-2; 10 bases fit TRBD1. The CDR3 consists of 13 residues. Germline-derived CDR1 and CDR2 are DFQATT and SNEGSKA (reference sequence). Here the CDR3 reads CSAPGTGVSGHTF. The CDR3 DNA reads as TGCAGTGCCCCGGGGACAGGGGTTTCTGGCCACACCTTC.

This clonotype has just a few counts. The gene calls are TRBV18 and TRBJ2-5; 7 bases line up with TRBD2. J lost 1 base, V lost 2 bases, and 7 bases had no gene match. The CDR3 is 16 residues long. Germline values: CDR1 KGHSH, CDR2 LQKENI. CDR3 DNA sequence: TGTGCCAGCTCACCATTTGGCGGGAGTGTCCAAGAGACCCAGTACTTC. Its translation: CASSPFGGSVQETQYF.

The table lists this clonotype with a few counts. With a much larger clone just one base away, this may be a read error. The rearrangement joins TRBV6-5 to TRBJ2-3; D possibly corresponds to TRBD1 (6 bases). V lost 8 bases and J 2 bases, leaving 14 bases between the germline ends. The CDR3 loop spans 14 amino acids. Germline CDR1 is MNHEY and CDR2 is SVGAGI. CDR3 sequence (DNA): TGTGCCAGCGCCCCCGGACAGCACACAGATACGCAGTATTTT. Translation gives CASAPGQHTDTQYF.

About this clonotype: Possible read error: a much larger clone is one base away. The chain couples TRBV30 to TRBJ1-4; no clear D. The germline gives CDR1 GTSNPN, CDR2 SVGIG (reference sequence). CDR3 length: 11 residues. The chain's CDR3 is CAWSVYEKLLF. CDR3 bases: TGTGCCTGGAGTGTCTATGAAAAACTGCTTTTT.

A word on this clonotype: Germline is not matched at one junction end, which may reflect a read error. The DNA of the CDR3 is TGCGCCAGCAGCCAAGGCCGGGAGCGCCACTACGAGCAGTACTTC. The encoded protein is CASSQGRERHYEQYF. The chain employs TRBV7-9 and TRBJ2-7; D may be TRBD2 (6 bases). The V gene's germline CDR1 is SEHNR and CDR2 FQNEAQ (reference sequence). The CDR3 is 15 residues long.

This clonotype was observed many times. The rearrangement uses TRBV5-1 and TRBJ2-5; D uncertain. This CDR3 has 15 residues. V dropped 0 bases and J dropped 0 bases, with 9 bases sitting between them. CDR1 is SGHRS, CDR2 YFSETQ, per germline. The CDR3: CASSLAAPYQETQYF. The CDR3 DNA is TGCGCCAGCAGCTTGGCCGCACCGTACCAAGAGACCCAGTACTTC.

This chain connects TRBV3-1 to TRBJ2-1; D perhaps matches TRBD2 (6 bases). The CDR3 sequence is 13 residues long. Trimming stripped 4 bases from V and 12 bases from J, with 16 bases between. Looked up from germline, CDR1 is LGHDT and CDR2 is YNNKEL (reference sequence). CDR3 nucleotide sequence: TGTGCCAGCAGCCCCCCGACTAGGGCCTGGCAGTTCTTC. Translating gives CASSPPTRAWQFF.

The genes are TRBV5-1 and TRBJ2-1; 16 nucleotides match TRBD2. Germline CDR1 reads SGHRS; CDR2 reads YFSETQ. J was trimmed by 5 bases and V by 4 bases; bases with no gene match: 6. The CDR3 is 17 amino acids. Here the CDR3 DNA reads TGCGCCAGCAGCACGGGACTAGCGGGAGGGCCCCACAATGAGCAGTTCTTC. Translating gives CASSTGLAGGPHNEQFF.

This clonotype was counted many times. This chain uses TRBV5-4 with TRBJ2-3, with 11 bases fitting TRBD1. The V gene's germline CDR1 is SGHNT and CDR2 YYREEE (reference sequence). The CDR3 runs 15 residues. The J segment lost 3 bases and the V segment lost 4 bases, leaving 4 bases of the junction unmatched. CDR3 amino acids: CASSGGQGVTDTQYF. The DNA of the CDR3 is TGTGCCAGCAGCGGGGGACAGGGGGTAACAGATACGCAGTATTTT.

Remarks on this clonotype: This may stem from a read error, because a much larger clone lies one nucleotide away. The chain combines TRBV20-1 with TRBJ2-5; D possibly corresponds to TRBD2 (6 bases). V gave up 0 bases and J gave up 7 bases, with 15 bases separating them. Germline assignment: CDR1 DFQATT and CDR2 SNEGSKA (reference sequence). The CDR3 sequence is 14 residues long. The CDR3 loop reads CSARDRLASATQYF. CDR3 nucleotides: TGCAGTGCTAGAGATAGGCTAGCGTCGGCGACCCAGTACTTC.

The chain links TRBV2 to TRBJ1-4, with D possibly matching TRBD1 (6 bases). V was clipped by 5 bases and J by 0 bases, with 10 bases between them. The CDR3 spans 15 residues. Germline V lookup: CDR1 SNHLY, CDR2 FYNNEI. For the CDR3, the DNA is TGTGCCAGCAGTCAGGCAGGGGCAACTAATGAAAAACTGTTTTTT. It is translated as CASSQAGATNEKLFF.